This T cell receptor (beta chain) was captured by sequencing in a study of blood T cells in healthy people across ages. Alongside a J-beta primer mix, a sample-barcoded 5' primer served in a second PCR lasting 7 to 11 cycles. A single record per CDR3 protein comes from TCRdb applying MiXCR to the 5' RACE reads. Among some 710,000 distinct CDR3 sequences listed, approximately 22% were seen once. At least 6 micrograms of total RNA were extracted per sample. Remarks on this clonotype: What it binds is not known.

This CDR3 is built from 13 residues. Trimming left V 1 base short and J 3 bases short, with 9 bases between. CDR1 and CDR2 (germline): SQVTM, ANQGSEA. Study-wide results and caveats: Whereas aged donors had fewer naive CD4+ cells, long-lived donors had more of them and higher diversity. Estimates of total diversity, which came from one million sequenced T cells, were considered to be underestimates. Older individuals had lower TCR beta diversity per million T cells (the decline was roughly linear).

Material: blood. The chain has TRBV29-1 and TRBJ1-1; D gene uncertain. The TCR originated in a man in his 70s in good health. The CDR3 region has the DNA TGCAGCGTTGAAGGCGTGGGATACACTGAAGCTTTCTTT. Encoded protein: CSVEGVGYTEAFF. Drawing the rest from reference TRBV29-1 and TRBJ1-1, the complete variable domain is SAVISQKPSRDICQRGTSLTIQCQVDSQVTMMFWYRQQPGQSLTLIATANQGSEATYESGFVIDKFPISRPNLTFSTLTVSNMSPEDSSIYLCSVEGVGYTEAFFGQGTRLTVV.